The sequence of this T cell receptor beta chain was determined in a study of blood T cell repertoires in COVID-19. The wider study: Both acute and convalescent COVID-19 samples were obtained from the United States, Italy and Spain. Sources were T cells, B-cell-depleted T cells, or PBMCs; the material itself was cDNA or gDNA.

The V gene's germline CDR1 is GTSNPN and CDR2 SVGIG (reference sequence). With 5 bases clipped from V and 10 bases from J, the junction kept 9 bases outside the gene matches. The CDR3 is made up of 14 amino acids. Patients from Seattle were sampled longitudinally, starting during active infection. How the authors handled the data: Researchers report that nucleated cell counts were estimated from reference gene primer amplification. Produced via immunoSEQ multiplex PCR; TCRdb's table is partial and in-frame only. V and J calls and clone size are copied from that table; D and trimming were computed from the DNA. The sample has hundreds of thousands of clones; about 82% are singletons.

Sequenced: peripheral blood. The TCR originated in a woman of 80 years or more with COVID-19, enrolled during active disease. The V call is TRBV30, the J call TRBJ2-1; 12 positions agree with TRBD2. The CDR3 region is CAWGLAGRSGEQFF. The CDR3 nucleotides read TGTGCCTGGGGACTAGCGGGACGCTCAGGGGAGCAGTTCTTC.